The 17 T cell receptor beta chains in this list originate from one sample, sequenced in a study of blood T cell repertoires in COVID-19. Only in-frame clones appear in the TCRdb table, and some are missing; sequencing was by immunoSEQ multiplex PCR. The data hold 130,000 to 150,000 clones, with 80% to 90% observed a single time. Sequences were obtained from peripheral blood. The receptors stem from a woman in her sixties with active COVID-19.

This chain uses TRBV30 with TRBJ1-1, with D possibly TRBD1 on 6 matching bases. V gave up 8 bases and J gave up 0 bases, with 13 bases separating them. This CDR3 has 13 residues. Per the germline V gene, CDR1 is GTSNPN and CDR2 is SVGIG (reference sequence). CDR3: CATEGGMNTEAFF. The DNA of the CDR3 is TGTGCCACCGAAGGGGGAATGAACACTGAAGCTTTCTTT.

The V call is TRBV28, the J call TRBJ1-4, with D possibly matching TRBD1 (5 bases). Germline CDR1 is MDHEN and CDR2 is SYDVKM. Trimming removed 4 bases at V and 6 bases at J, with 15 bases between. The length of the CDR3 is 15 residues. The chain's CDR3 is CASSWWQGGDEKLFF. As DNA, the CDR3 is TGTGCCAGCAGTTGGTGGCAGGGAGGGGATGAAAAACTGTTTTTT.

The rearrangement joins TRBV9 to TRBJ2-1; TRBD1 agrees at 9 bases. With 4 bases clipped from V and 2 bases from J, the junction kept 4 bases outside the gene matches. The V gene's germline CDR1 is SGDLS and CDR2 YYNGEE. CDR3 length: 15 amino acids. In nucleotides, the CDR3 is TGTGCCAGCAGCACCCGGGACAGGGCCTACAATGAGCAGTTCTTC. This translates into CASSTRDRAYNEQFF. The full variable domain, completed using reference TRBV9 and TRBJ2-1, is DSGVTQTPKHLITATGQRVTLRCSPRSGDLSVYWYQQSLDQGLQFLIQYYNGEERAKGNILERFSAQQFPDLHSELNLSSLELGDSALYFCASSTRDRAYNEQFFGPGTRLTVL.

The J gene is TRBJ2-7, the V gene TRBV28; 7 bases line up with TRBD2. The junction had 5 bases not matched to a gene; V was cut back by 9 bases and J by 0 bases. The CDR3 length is 13 residues. Germline V CDR1 and CDR2: MDHEN, SYDVKM. As DNA, the CDR3 is TGTGCCAGTCGAGCGGGGAACTCCTACGAGCAGTACTTC. It encodes CASRAGNSYEQYF.

The V call is TRBV7-6, the J call TRBJ2-2, with a weak D call TRBD1 (5 bases). Trimming pared 5 bases from V and 9 bases from J, leaving 13 bases between. This CDR3 region has 13 residues. Germline V gene sequence: CDR1 SGHVS, CDR2 FNYEAQ. CDR3 DNA sequence: TGTGCCAGCAGCCCGCCAGGGTACCGGGAGCTGTTTTTT. It specifies CASSPPGYRELFF.

The chain uses TRBV11-2 and TRBJ1-1, with TRBD1 as a possible D gene (6 bases). The length of the CDR3 is 15 residues. Germline V gene lookup returns CDR1 SGHAT and CDR2 FQNNGV. V was trimmed by 2 bases and J by 0 bases, leaving 10 bases between them. The CDR3 bases are TGTGCCAGCAGCTTAACGGACAGTCTGAACACTGAAGCTTTCTTT. Protein: CASSLTDSLNTEAFF.

The V gene is TRBV4-1, the J gene TRBJ1-2, with a possible D match to TRBD1 (5 bases). V was clipped by 0 bases and J by 3 bases, with 14 bases between them. This CDR3 comprises 16 residues. Germline V gene data show CDR1 as MGHRA and CDR2 as YSYEKL. CDR3 residues: CASSQDTGGVYYGYTF. Here the CDR3 DNA reads TGCGCCAGCAGCCAAGATACAGGAGGGGTTTACTATGGCTACACCTTC.

This chain uses TRBV5-8 with TRBJ1-2; 7 bases are a match to TRBD1. From germline, CDR1 is SGHTS and CDR2 YDEGEE. The CDR3 loop spans 15 amino acids. Losses at the gene ends were 4 bases for V and 4 bases for J; bases not matched to a gene: 10. CDR3 sequence (DNA): TGTGCCAGCAGCCACTCGGGCCCAGGGGGCTATGGCTACACCTTC. This gives the protein CASSHSGPGGYGYTF.

The chain joins TRBV4-2 to TRBJ2-7, with 11 positions matching TRBD2. Germline V gene sequence: CDR1 LGHNA, CDR2 YNFKEQ. Trimming cost V 0 bases and J 6 bases; bases outside gene matches: 4. This CDR3 region has 15 residues. The CDR3 region is CASSQDGLAGGEQYF. CDR3 nucleotides: TGTGCCAGCAGCCAAGATGGGCTAGCGGGGGGCGAGCAGTACTTC.

The rearrangement links TRBV7-6 to TRBJ1-1; 7 bases match TRBD1. The V and J ends lost 4 bases and 1 base, in that order; junction bases with no gene match: 9. The CDR3 contains 16 residues. The germline gives CDR1 SGHVS, CDR2 FNYEAQ. The CDR3 DNA follows: TGTGCCAGCAGCTCACCGACAGGGCTCCCGAACACTGAAGCTTTCTTT. Translation: CASSSPTGLPNTEAFF.

The CDR3 DNA sequence: TGCAGCGTTTCGGGGGGGGACAGTTTTTTCTCCTACGAGCAGTACTTC. It is translated as CSVSGGDSFFSYEQYF. This chain connects TRBV29-1 to TRBJ2-7, with a possible D match to TRBD2 (8 bases). CDR1 is SQVTM, CDR2 ANQGSEA, per germline. This CDR3 has 16 residues. V dropped 5 bases and J dropped 0 bases, with 20 bases sitting between them.

This sequence joins TRBV7-2 and TRBJ2-3; 10 bases are a match to TRBD2. This CDR3 has 17 amino acids. The trim removed 4 bases at V and 1 base at J, leaving 8 bases unmatched. Germline lookup yields CDR1 SGHTA and CDR2 FQGNSA. The CDR3 sequence: CASSYSSGSWRTDTQYF. The DNA of the CDR3 is TGTGCCAGCAGCTACTCTAGCGGGAGTTGGCGCACAGATACGCAGTATTTT.

The chain carries TRBV6-5 and TRBJ2-1; D unclear. The CDR3 is 15 residues long. V shed 6 bases and J shed 2 bases, with 14 bases lying between them. The germline gives CDR1 MNHEY, CDR2 SVGAGI. DNA of the CDR3: TGTGCCAGCAGCCGTACTCCGAGGACCTACAATGAGCAGTTCTTC. Translated, it gives CASSRTPRTYNEQFF.

The rearrangement uses TRBV18 and TRBJ1-3; a possible D gene is TRBD1 (5 bases). Per germline, CDR1 KGHSH and CDR2 LQKENI. CDR3 length: 14 amino acids. V lost 0 bases and J lost 4, with 7 bases in between. CDR3 loop: CASSPPGLGNTIYF. CDR3 in DNA: TGTGCCAGCTCACCACCGGGGCTGGGAAACACCATATATTTT.

This rearrangement joins TRBV5-4 to TRBJ2-1; no definite D call. CDR1 is SGHNT and CDR2 is YYREEE in the germline V gene (reference sequence). The CDR3 loop spans 12 amino acids. V was cut by 0 bases and J by 7 bases, with 5 bases left in between. The CDR3 protein is CASSLVTNEQFF. In DNA form, the CDR3 reads TGTGCCAGCAGCTTGGTGACTAATGAGCAGTTCTTC.

This clone was counted between two and nine times. The chain uses TRBV4-3 and TRBJ2-3; a possible D gene is TRBD2 (6 bases). Germline V gene lookup returns CDR1 LGHNA and CDR2 YSLEER. Trimming took off 3 bases at V and 0 bases at J, with 13 bases between the two ends. The CDR3 length is 16 residues. As DNA, the CDR3 is TGCGCCAGCAGCCAGACCATAGCGGCTAGCACAGATACGCAGTATTTT. Protein: CASSQTIAASTDTQYF.

The chain links TRBV29-1 to TRBJ2-7; D may be TRBD2 (5 bases). With 6 bases removed from V and 0 bases from J, the gap between germline ends came to 12 bases. The length of the CDR3 is 13 residues. CDR1 SQVTM and CDR2 ANQGSEA come from the germline V gene. CDR3 amino acids: CSVASGYSYEQYF. In DNA, the CDR3 is TGCAGCGTGGCCAGCGGCTACTCCTACGAGCAGTACTTC.